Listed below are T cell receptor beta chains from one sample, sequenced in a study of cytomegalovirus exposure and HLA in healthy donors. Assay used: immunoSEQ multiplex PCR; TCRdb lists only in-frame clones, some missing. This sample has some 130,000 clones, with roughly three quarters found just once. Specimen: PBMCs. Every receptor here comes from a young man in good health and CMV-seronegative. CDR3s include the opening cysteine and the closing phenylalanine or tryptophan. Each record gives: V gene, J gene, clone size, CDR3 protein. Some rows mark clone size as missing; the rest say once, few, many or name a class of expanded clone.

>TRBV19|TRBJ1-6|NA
CASTLRPGTGRNSPLHF
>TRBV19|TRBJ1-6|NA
CASRPGQGPLGALHF
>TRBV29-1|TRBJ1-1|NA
CSVNAYRKAMNTEAFF
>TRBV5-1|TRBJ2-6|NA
CASSSQSGANVLTF
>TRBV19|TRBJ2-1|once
CASSIAGSSYNEQFF
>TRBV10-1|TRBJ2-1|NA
CASSETVQSDNYNEQFF
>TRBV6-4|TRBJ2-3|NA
CASSLLAGDTQYF
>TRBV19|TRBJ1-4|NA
CASSSGQGAREKLFF
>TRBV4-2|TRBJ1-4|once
CASSQAPIGGSNEKLFF
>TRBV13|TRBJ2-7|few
CASLRGELSSSEQYF
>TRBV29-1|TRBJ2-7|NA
CSVVGQPLSSYEQYF
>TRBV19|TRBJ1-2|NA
CASSITGFSGYTF
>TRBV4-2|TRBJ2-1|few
CASSPGSTSGTREQFF
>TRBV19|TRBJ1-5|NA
CASSIEGTSNQPQHF
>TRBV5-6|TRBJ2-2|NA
CASSWGTGGGTGELFF
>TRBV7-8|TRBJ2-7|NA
CASSLGVSSGSPEQYF
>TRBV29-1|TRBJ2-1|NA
CSARTLASGTTYNEQFF
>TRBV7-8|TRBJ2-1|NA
CASSLVSLVVSYNEQFF
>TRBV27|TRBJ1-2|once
CASSLARGDGSYTF
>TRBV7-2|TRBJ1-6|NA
CASSSLQGQNSPLHF
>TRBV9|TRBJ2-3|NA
CASSPPGRLAGGPGTDTQYF
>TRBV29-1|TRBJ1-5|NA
CSVAGNSNQPQHF
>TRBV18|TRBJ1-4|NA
CASSPTGANEKLFF
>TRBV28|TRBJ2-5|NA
CASTNTRGKGYF
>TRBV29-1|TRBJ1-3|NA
CSVEDLSGYSGNTIYF
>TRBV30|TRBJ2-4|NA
CAWNSGARDAQYF
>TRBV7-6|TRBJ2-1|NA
CASSRFLPGTSTNEQFF
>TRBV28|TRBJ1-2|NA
CASRTQGRIEGYTF
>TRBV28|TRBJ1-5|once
CASSPGQSYQPQHF
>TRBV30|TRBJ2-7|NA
CAWTNAGGFHEQYF
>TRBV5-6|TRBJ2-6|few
CASSLAGGGANVLTF